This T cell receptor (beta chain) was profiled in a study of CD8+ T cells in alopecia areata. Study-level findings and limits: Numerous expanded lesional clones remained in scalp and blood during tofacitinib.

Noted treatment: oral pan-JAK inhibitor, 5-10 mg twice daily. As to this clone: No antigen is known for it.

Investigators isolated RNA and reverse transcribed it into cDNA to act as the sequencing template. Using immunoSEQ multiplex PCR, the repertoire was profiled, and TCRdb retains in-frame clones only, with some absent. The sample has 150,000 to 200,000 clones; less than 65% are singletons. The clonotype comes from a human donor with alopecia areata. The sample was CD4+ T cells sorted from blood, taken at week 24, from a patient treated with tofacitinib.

The CDR3 sequence: CASSSKLAGEETQYF. The DNA for the CDR3 is TGCGCCAGCAGCTCAAAACTAGCGGGGGAAGAGACCCAGTACTTC. The chain employs TRBV5-1 and TRBJ2-5; 11 nucleotides line up with TRBD2. J lost 3 bases, V lost 3 bases, and 4 bases had no gene match. Germline V gene data show CDR1 as SGHRS and CDR2 as YFSETQ. The CDR3 is 15 residues long.